This TCR beta chain was identified in a study of blood T cell repertoires in COVID-19 (dated by TCRdb to 2020 to 2022). Turning to the overall study: Samples from collaborators originated in the United States, Italy and Spain and spanned both the acute and convalescent phases of COVID-19. Where HLA class I and class II types were available, the types were taken from metadata supplied by the sample provider, not from assay-based typing. The repertoires were released in a freely available public database meant as a resource for research on the immune response to SARS-CoV-2. The material from the prospective study consisted of cDNA or gDNA derived from T cells, B-cell-depleted T cells, or PBMCs. The samples were drawn from the first 160 participants of the ongoing ImmuneRACE study and from 1,200 or so subjects provided by 6 global collaborators. The sample metadata nearly always contained a de-identified subject ID, COVID-19 status, age in years and sex. Deeply sampled blood TCRbeta repertoires from subjects exposed to, actively infected with, or recovered from COVID-19 were included in the dataset. Overall results and qualifications from the work: Clinical and demographic metadata were provided uncurated, with the amount varying by source and participant.

Enrolling through a virtual design, the prospective study's participants ranged in age from roughly 18 to 95 years and lived across 24 United States geographic areas. In the prospective study, cohorts were assigned on the basis of participant-reported clinical history obtained from a screening survey and a study questionnaire. Mobile phlebotomists in the prospective study collected whole blood, serum and a nasopharyngeal or oropharyngeal swab from every participant. Over a roughly two-month period, participants in the prospective study had the option of providing additional blood draws and questionnaires. Prospective study blood samples were shipped either frozen or at room temperature before DNA extraction. The germline V gene yields SGDLS for CDR1 and YYNGEE for CDR2. The CDR3 holds 14 amino acids from the cysteine to the phenylalanine. Kept here is only the CDR3 DNA, which spans 42 bases and is read in frame from base 1. Trimming accounts for 1 base at V and 5 bases at J, while the number of junction bases matched to no gene is 4.

TCRbeta CDR3 regions were amplified from genomic DNA by means of the immunoSEQ Assay, a bias-controlled multiplex PCR. The paper's processing steps were these. Nucleated cell counts per sample were estimated from amplification of reference gene primers within the assay. To quantify the absolute abundance of each unique TCRbeta CDR3 rearrangement, sequence reads were collapsed and filtered. For each sample, productive Simpson clonality was calculated by taking the square root of Simpson's diversity index across productive rearrangements. TCRdb's version of the immuneACCESS table is confined to in-frame rearrangements and falls short of the full clone set. An unresolved V gene accounts for under half of the shortfall where checked; the remainder is of unknown origin. V and J calls and clone size follow that table, whereas D and trimming were derived from the DNA. Recorded for this sample are approximately 220,000 clones; approximately 92% of them occurred a single time. The leading ten clones occupy about 3.5% of the sample.

For this clone: This clone's antigen is unknown. Per-nucleotide qualities are absent, and no much larger clonotype sits a single base away.

This clonotype was obtained from a woman aged 18 to 35 in a cohort exposed to, infected with or recovered from COVID-19 (not recorded which). Sequences were obtained from PBMCs or T cells enriched from blood (not recorded which). This receptor chain uses TRBV9 and TRBJ2-5; 8 central nucleotides agree with TRBD2. CDR3 region: CASSVLAGEETQYF. The DNA is as follows: TGTGCCAGCAGCGTACTAGCGGGTGAGGAGACCCAGTACTTC.